The T cell receptor beta chain under discussion was sequenced for a study of cytomegalovirus exposure and HLA in healthy donors. General study results and limits: Some V segments, TRBV6-2 and TRBV6-3 among them, were indistinguishable and were therefore excluded. It was confirmed in vitro that a few of the CMV-associated chains were specific for CMV antigens.

On this clone itself: The target antigen is unknown.

The primer mix had 60 Vbeta and 13 Jbeta primers. TCRdb's table, derived via immunoSEQ multiplex PCR, lists solely in-frame clones and lacks some. The table shows roughly 200,000 clones, with approximately 70% occurring only once. This CDR3 region has 14 residues. CDR1 is SGHTA, CDR2 FQGNSA, per germline. Trimming shortened V by 5 bases and J by 6 bases, and 15 bases separated the two germline ends. The sample taken for sequencing was PBMCs. The rearrangement joins TRBV7-2 to TRBJ2-3; D is perhaps TRBD2 (7 bases). This sequence was found in a man in his forties in good health and CMV-seropositive. CDR3 sequence: CASSRYGGHDTQYF. CDR3 DNA: TGTGCCAGCAGCCGATACGGGGGGCATGATACGCAGTATTTT.